This TCR beta chain was recorded in a study of cytomegalovirus exposure and HLA in healthy donors. PCR was performed using 60 Vbeta and 13 Jbeta primers. Sequencing used immunoSEQ multiplex PCR; TCRdb keeps in-frame clones, though not all of them. Among about 170,000 clones listed, around 83% were seen once. Per germline, CDR1 DFQATT and CDR2 SNEGSKA (reference sequence). This CDR3 spans 11 amino acids. The chain links TRBV20-1 to TRBJ2-5; 7 positions agree with TRBD2. Sequencing was done on a sample of PBMCs. This TCR came from a man aged 18 to 30 in good health and CMV-seropositive. CDR3 DNA: TGCGGCACGGGGGGACAAGAGACCCAGTACTTC. Translating it yields CGTGGQETQYF.